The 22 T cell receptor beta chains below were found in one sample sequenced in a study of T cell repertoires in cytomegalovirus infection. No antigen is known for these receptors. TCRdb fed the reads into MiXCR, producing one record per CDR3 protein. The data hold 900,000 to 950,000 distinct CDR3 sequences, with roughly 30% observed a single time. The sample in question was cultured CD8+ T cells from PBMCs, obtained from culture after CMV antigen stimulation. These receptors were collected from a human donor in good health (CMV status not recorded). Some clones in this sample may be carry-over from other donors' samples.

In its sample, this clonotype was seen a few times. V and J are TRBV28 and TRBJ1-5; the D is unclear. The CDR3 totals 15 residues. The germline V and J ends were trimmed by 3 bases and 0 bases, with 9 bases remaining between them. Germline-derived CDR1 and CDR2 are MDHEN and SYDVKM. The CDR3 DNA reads TGTGCCAGCAGTTTTGTAGGAAATAGCAATCAGCCCCAGCATTTT. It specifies CASSFVGNSNQPQHF. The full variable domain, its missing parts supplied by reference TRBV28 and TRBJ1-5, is DVKVTQSSRYLVKRTGEKVFLECVQDMDHENMFWYRQDPGLGLRLIYFSYDVKMKEKGDIPEGYSVSREKKERFSLILESASTNQTSMYLCASSFVGNSNQPQHFGDGTRLSIL.

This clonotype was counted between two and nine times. CDR3 in DNA: TGTGCCAGCAGCTTATTTAGCGGGTCGACCGCCTACGAGCAGTACTTC. It translates to CASSLFSGSTAYEQYF. The chain carries TRBV7-3 and TRBJ2-7; TRBD2 matches 7 bases. Germline CDR1 reads SGHTA; CDR2 reads FQGTGA. The V segment lost 2 bases and the J segment 2 bases; nucleotides outside the gene matches: 9. This CDR3 region has 16 residues.

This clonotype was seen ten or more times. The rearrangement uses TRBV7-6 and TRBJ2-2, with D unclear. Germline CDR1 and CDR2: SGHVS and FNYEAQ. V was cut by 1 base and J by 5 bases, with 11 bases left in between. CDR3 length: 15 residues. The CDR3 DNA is TGTGCCAGCAGCTTAGACGGTGGTGGGACCGGGGAGCTGTTTTTT. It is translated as CASSLDGGGTGELFF.

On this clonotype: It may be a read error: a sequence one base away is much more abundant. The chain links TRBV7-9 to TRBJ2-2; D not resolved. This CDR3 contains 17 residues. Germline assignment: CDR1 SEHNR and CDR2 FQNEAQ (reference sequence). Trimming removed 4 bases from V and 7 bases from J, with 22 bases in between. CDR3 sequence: CASSSAPGSRQYGELFF. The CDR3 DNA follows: TGTGCCAGCAGCTCCGCTCCTGGCAGCCGGCAGTACGGGGAGCTGTTTTTT.

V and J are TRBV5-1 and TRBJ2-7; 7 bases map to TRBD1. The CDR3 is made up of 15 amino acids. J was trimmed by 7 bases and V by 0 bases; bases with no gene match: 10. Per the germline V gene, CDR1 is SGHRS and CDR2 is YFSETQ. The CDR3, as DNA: TGCGCCAGCAGCTTGGAACAGGGGTCCCTGCTGGAGCAGTACTTC. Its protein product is CASSLEQGSLLEQYF.

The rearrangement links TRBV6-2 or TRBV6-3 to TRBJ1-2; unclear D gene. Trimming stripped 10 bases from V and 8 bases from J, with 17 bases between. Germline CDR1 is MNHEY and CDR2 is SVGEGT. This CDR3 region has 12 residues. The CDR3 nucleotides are TGTGCCACGACCATCCCCGCCGTGGGCTACACCTTC. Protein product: CATTIPAVGYTF.

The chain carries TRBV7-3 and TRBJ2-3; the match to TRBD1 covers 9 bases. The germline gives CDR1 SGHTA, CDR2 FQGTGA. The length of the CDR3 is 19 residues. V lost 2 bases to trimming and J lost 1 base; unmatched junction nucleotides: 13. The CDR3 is CASSLCNYKGQGCTDTQYF. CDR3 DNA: TGTGCCAGCAGCTTATGCAACTATAAGGGACAGGGATGCACAGATACGCAGTATTTT.

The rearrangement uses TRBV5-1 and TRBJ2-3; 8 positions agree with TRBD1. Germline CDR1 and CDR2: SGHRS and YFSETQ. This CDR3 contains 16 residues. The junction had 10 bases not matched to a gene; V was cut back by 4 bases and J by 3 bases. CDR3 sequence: CASSTVGQGATDTQYF. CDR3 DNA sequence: TGCGCCAGCAGCACGGTTGGGCAGGGGGCAACAGATACGCAGTATTTT.

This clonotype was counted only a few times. The CDR3 nucleotides are TGTGCCAGCAGCTCAGGGGGGATAAATGAAAAACTGTTTTTT. It codes for CASSSGGINEKLFF. The chain recombines TRBV7-2 with TRBJ1-4, with 7 bases identical to TRBD1. The CDR3 totals 14 residues. CDR1 SGHTA and CDR2 FQGNSA come from the germline V gene. V lost 4 bases, J lost 5 bases, and 4 bases stayed unmatched. The full variable domain, in which reference TRBV7-2 and TRBJ1-4 provide the parts outside the CDR3, is GAGVSQSPSNKVTEKGKDVELRCDPISGHTALYWYRQSLGQGLEFLIYFQGNSAPDKSGLPSDRFSAERTGGSVSTLTIQRTQQEDSAVYLCASSSGGINEKLFFGSGTQLSVL.

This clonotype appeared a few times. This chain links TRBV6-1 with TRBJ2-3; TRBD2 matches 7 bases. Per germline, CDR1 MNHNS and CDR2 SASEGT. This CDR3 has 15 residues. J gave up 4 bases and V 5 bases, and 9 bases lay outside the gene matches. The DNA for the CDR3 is TGTGCCAGCAGTACGAGAGCGGGGAGGGCAGATACGCAGTATTTT. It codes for CASSTRAGRADTQYF.

This CDR3 is CASSSTAGGTGELFF. CDR3 DNA: TGTGCCAGCAGCTCCACAGCGGGAGGCACCGGGGAGCTGTTTTTT. This rearrangement joins TRBV5-6 to TRBJ2-2; 9 bases are shared with TRBD2. V was pared by 3 bases and J by 4 bases, with 4 bases of the junction left unmatched. This CDR3 has 15 amino acids. Germline CDR1 is SGHDT and CDR2 is YYEEEE.

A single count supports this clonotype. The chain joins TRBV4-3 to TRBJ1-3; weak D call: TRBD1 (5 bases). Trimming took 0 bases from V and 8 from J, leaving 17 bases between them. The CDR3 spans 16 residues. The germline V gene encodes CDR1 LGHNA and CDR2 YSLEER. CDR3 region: CASSQEGEGAGYTIYF. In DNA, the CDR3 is TGCGCCAGCAGCCAAGAAGGTGAAGGGGCCGGATACACCATATATTTT.

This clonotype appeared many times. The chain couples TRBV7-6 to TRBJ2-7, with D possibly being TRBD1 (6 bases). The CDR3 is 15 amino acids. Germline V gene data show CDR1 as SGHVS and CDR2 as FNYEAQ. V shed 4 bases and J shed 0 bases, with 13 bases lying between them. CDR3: CASSSSGTHSYEQYF. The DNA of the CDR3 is TGTGCCAGCAGCTCCTCCGGGACACACTCCTACGAGCAGTACTTC. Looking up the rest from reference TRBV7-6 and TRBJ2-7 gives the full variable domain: GAGVSQSPRYKVTKRGQDVALRCDPISGHVSLYWYRQALGQGPEFLTYFNYEAQQDKSGLPNDRFSAERPEGSISTLTIQRTEQRDSAMYRCASSSSGTHSYEQYFGPGTRLTVT.

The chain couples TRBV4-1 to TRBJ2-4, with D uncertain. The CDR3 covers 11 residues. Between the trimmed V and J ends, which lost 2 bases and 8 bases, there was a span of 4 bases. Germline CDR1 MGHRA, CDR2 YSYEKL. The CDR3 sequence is CASSQRDIQYF. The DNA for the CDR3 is TGCGCCAGCAGCCAAAGGGACATTCAGTACTTC.

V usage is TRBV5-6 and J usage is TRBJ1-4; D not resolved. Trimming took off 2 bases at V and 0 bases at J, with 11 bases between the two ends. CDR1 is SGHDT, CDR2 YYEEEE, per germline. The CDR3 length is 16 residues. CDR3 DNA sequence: TGTGCCAGCAGCTTTCTAGAGGGTTCAACTAATGAAAAACTGTTTTTT. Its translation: CASSFLEGSTNEKLFF.

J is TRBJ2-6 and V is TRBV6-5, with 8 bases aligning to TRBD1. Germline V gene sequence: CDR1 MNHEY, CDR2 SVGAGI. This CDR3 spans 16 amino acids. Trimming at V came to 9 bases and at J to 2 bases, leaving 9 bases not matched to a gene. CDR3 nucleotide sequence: TGTGCCAGTAGCCTAGGGACAGGCACTGGGGCCAACGTCCTGACTTTC. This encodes CASSLGTGTGANVLTF.

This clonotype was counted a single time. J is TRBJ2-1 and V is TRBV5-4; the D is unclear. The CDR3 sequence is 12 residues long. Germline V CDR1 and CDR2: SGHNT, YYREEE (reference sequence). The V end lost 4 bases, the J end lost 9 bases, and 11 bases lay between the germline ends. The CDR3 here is CASSRYGSEQFF. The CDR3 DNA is TGTGCCAGCAGCAGGTACGGCAGTGAGCAGTTCTTC.

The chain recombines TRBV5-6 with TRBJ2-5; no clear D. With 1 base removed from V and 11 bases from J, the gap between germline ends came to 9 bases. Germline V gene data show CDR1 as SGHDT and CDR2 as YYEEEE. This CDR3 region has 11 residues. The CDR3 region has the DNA TGTGCCAGCAGCTTGAGTCGGATTCAGTACTTC. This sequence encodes CASSLSRIQYF.

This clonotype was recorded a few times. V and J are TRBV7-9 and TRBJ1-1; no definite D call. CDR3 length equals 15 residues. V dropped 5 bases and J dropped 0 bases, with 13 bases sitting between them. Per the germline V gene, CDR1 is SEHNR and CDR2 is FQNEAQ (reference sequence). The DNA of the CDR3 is TGTGCCAGCAGCGCAAGCAAGACACTGAACACTGAAGCTTTCTTT. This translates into CASSASKTLNTEAFF.

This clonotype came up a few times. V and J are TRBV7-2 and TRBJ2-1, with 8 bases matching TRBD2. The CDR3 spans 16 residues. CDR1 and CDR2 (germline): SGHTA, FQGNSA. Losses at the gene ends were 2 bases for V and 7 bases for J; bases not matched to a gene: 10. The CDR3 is CASSLWERGWGNEQFF. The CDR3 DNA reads TGTGCCAGCAGCTTATGGGAGCGGGGGTGGGGGAATGAGCAGTTCTTC.

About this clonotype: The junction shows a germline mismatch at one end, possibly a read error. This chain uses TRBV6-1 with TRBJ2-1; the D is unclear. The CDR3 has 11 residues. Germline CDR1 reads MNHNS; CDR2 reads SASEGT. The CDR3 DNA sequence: TGTGTCAGCAACCCCGGAGCTGAGCAGTTCTTC. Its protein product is CVSNPGAEQFF.

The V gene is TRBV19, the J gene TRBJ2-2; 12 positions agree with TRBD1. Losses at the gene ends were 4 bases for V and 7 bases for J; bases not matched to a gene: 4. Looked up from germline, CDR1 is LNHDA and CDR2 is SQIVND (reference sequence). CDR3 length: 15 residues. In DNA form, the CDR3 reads TGTGCCAGTAGTAGGGACAGGGGGCTAGGCGGGGAGCTGTTTTTT. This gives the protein CASSRDRGLGGELFF. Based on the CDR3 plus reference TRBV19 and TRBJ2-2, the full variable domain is DGGITQSPKYLFRKEGQNVTLSCEQNLNHDAMYWYRQDPGQGLRLIYYSQIVNDFQKGDIAEGYSVSREKKESFPLTVTSAQKNPTAFYLCASSRDRGLGGELFFGEGSRLTVL.